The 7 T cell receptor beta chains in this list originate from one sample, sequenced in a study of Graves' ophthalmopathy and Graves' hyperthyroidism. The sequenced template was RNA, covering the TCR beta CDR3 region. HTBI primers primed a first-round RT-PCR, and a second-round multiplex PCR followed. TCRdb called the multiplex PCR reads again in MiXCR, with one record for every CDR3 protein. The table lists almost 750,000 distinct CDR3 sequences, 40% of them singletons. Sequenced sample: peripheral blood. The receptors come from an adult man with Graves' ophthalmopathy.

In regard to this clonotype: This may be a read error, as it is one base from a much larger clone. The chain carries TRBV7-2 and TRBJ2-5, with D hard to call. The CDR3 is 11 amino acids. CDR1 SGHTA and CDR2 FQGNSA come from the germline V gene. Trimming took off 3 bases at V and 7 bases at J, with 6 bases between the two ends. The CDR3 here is CASSFSGTQYF. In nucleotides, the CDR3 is TGTGCCAGCAGCTTCTCCGGGACCCAGTACTTC. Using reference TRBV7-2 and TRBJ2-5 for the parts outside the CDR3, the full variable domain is GAGVSQSPSNKVTEKGKDVELRCDPISGHTALYWYRQSLGQGLEFLIYFQGNSAPDKSGLPSDRFSAERTGGSVSTLTIQRTQQEDSAVYLCASSFSGTQYFGPGTRLLVL.

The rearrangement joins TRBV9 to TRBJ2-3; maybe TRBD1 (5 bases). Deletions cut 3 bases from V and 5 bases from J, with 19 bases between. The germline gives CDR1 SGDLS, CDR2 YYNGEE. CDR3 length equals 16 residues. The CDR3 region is CASSGGRRSTGDTQYF. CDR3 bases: TGTGCCAGCAGCGGGGGCAGACGTAGCACAGGAGATACGCAGTATTTT.

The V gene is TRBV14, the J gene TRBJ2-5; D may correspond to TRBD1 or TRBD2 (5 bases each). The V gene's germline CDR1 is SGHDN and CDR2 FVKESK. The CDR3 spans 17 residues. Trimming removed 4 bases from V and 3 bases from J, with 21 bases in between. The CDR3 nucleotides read TGTGCCAGCAGCCCACGAGGCGAGCGGACACTAAAAGAGACCCAGTACTTC. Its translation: CASSPRGERTLKETQYF.

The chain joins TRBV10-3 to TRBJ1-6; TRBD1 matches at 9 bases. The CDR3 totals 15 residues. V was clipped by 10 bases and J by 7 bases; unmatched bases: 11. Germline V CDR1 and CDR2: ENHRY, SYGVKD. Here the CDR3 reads CASSEGTGPNSPLHF. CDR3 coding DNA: TGTGCCAGCTCAGAAGGGACAGGGCCGAATTCACCCCTCCACTTT.

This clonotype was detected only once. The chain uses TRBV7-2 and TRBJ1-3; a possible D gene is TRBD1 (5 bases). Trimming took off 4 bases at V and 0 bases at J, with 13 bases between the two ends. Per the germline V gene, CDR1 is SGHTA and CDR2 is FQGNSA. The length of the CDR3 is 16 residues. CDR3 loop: CASSSLGQGSGNTIYF. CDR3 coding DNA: TGTGCCAGCAGCTCGCTCGGACAAGGCTCTGGAAACACCATATATTTT. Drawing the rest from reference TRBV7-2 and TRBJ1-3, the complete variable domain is GAGVSQSPSNKVTEKGKDVELRCDPISGHTALYWYRQSLGQGLEFLIYFQGNSAPDKSGLPSDRFSAERTGGSVSTLTIQRTQQEDSAVYLCASSSLGQGSGNTIYFGEGSWLTVV.

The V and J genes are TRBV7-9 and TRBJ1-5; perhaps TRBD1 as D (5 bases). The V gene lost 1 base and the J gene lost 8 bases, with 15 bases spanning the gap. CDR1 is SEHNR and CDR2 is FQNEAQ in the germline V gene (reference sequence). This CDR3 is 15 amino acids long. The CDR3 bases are TGTGCCAGCAGCTTAGAAGCGGCAGGGTGGGAGCCCCAGCATTTT. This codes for CASSLEAAGWEPQHF.

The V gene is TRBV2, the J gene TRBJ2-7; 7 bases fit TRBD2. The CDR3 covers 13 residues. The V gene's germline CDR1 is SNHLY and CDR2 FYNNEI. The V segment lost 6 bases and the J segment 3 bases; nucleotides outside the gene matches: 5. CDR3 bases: TGTGCCAGCAGGCTAGCGGTGTACTACGAGCAGTACTTC. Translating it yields CASRLAVYYEQYF. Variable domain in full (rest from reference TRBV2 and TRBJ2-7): EPEVTQTPSHQVTQMGQEVILRCVPISNHLYFYWYRQILGQKVEFLVSFYNNEISEKSEIFDDQFSVERPDGSNFTLKIRSTKLEDSAMYFCASRLAVYYEQYFGPGTRLTVT.